The sequence of this T cell receptor (beta chain) was determined in a study of molecular identifiers for immune sequencing clone quantification. Study-level findings and limits: Identical TCR molecules that share a barcode could lead to an underestimation of highly expanded clone sizes.

V shed 5 bases and J shed 6 bases, with 14 bases lying between them. CDR3 length equals 13 residues. The germline V gene encodes CDR1 LNHDA and CDR2 SQIVND (reference sequence). A word on this clonotype: Its specificity is not known.

TCRdb passed the PCR reads through MiXCR, listing each CDR3 protein once. The sample shows about 510,000 distinct CDR3 sequences, 25% of them seen only once. The chain carries TRBV19 and TRBJ2-7, with D possibly TRBD1 on 6 matching bases. The TCR sequence derives from a human donor in good health. Some libraries in this study had Jurkat cell RNA spiked in. Sequenced input: naive CD8+ T cells from blood, with Jurkat cell RNA spiked in. Noted subset: FACS-sorted CD8+CD4-CCR7+CD45RA+ naive T cells. The CDR3 region is CASSSTGRGEQYF. The CDR3 DNA follows: TGTGCCAGTAGTTCAACTGGCAGGGGCGAGCAGTACTTC.